One and the same sample provided the 8 T cell receptor beta chains below, sequenced in a study of blood T cell repertoires in COVID-19. Assay: immunoSEQ multiplex PCR; the TCRdb copy retains only in-frame clones and omits some. Of approximately 270,000 clones listed, 65% to 85% are singletons. Sample: peripheral blood. The receptors stem from a person in their 70s with COVID-19, enrolled during active disease.

With respect to this clone: The junction departs from the called germline gene at one end, perhaps through a read error. This chain uses TRBV27 with TRBJ2-7, with D maybe TRBD2 (6 bases). Germline CDR1 reads MNHEY; CDR2 reads SMNVEV (reference sequence). This CDR3 comprises 14 residues. Written as DNA, the CDR3 is TGTGCCAGCAGCAAAGCCGGCGAGAGGGACTCTTGGCTCTTC. Translated: CASSKAGERDSWLF.

The chain employs TRBV7-8 and TRBJ1-2; D unclear. CDR1 is SGHVS, CDR2 FQNEAQ, per germline. This CDR3 has 12 residues. V was pared by 5 bases and J by 3 bases, with 7 bases between. The DNA for the CDR3 is TGTGCCAGCAGCACCCGGGACTATGGCTACACCTTC. Its protein product is CASSTRDYGYTF.

The rearrangement links TRBV7-2 to TRBJ1-3, with 7 bases fitting TRBD1. V lost 4 bases to trimming and J lost 2 bases; unmatched junction nucleotides: 5. The CDR3 spans 15 residues. Germline V lookup: CDR1 SGHTA, CDR2 FQGNSA. The CDR3 loop is CASSSRQGAGNTIYF. CDR3 DNA sequence: TGTGCCAGCAGCTCGAGACAGGGTGCTGGAAACACCATATATTTT.

The V gene is TRBV5-4, the J gene TRBJ2-7; 7 bases fit TRBD1. The CDR3 is 12 residues long. Germline-derived CDR1 and CDR2 are SGHNT and YYREEE (reference sequence). The V and J ends lost 4 bases and 3 bases, in that order; junction bases with no gene match: 1. The CDR3 spells CASSGDSYEQYF. Written as DNA, the CDR3 is TGTGCCAGCAGCGGGGACAGCTACGAGCAGTACTTC.

The gene calls are TRBV5-4 and TRBJ1-1, with TRBD1 matching over 9 bases. This CDR3 contains 14 residues. Losses at the gene ends were 4 bases for V and 1 base for J; bases not matched to a gene: 2. In germline, CDR1 is SGHNT, CDR2 YYREEE (reference sequence). The CDR3 spells CASSRGQGNTEAFF. CDR3 sequence (DNA): TGTGCCAGCAGCCGGGGACAGGGGAACACTGAAGCTTTCTTT.

The rearrangement uses TRBV6-5 and TRBJ1-2, with D maybe TRBD1 (6 bases). Per the germline V gene, CDR1 is MNHEY and CDR2 is SVGAGI. CDR3 size: 14 residues. Trimming removed 6 bases from V and 4 bases from J, with 15 bases in between. The CDR3 nucleotides read TGTGCCAGCAGGGGGGCAGGGGTTGGCTATGGCTACACCTTC. Its translation: CASRGAGVGYGYTF.

This CDR3 is CAWKRAGGEGFLFF. CDR3 nucleotides: TGTGCCTGGAAGAGGGCAGGGGGCGAGGGTTTCCTGTTTTTT. This sequence joins TRBV30 and TRBJ2-2, with 8 nucleotides matching TRBD1. V shed 4 bases and J 14 bases; nucleotides not matched to a gene: 15. From germline, CDR1 is GTSNPN and CDR2 SVGIG (reference sequence). The CDR3 loop spans 14 amino acids.

The chain employs TRBV7-2 and TRBJ1-1; tentative D call: TRBD1 (6 bases). V shed 2 bases and J shed 6 bases, with 19 bases lying between them. Looked up from germline, CDR1 is SGHTA and CDR2 is FQGNSA. The CDR3 is made up of 16 amino acids. This chain's CDR3 is CASSLYGRPGTSEAFF. The CDR3 coding sequence is TGTGCCAGCAGCTTATATGGCCGCCCCGGGACATCTGAAGCTTTCTTT.